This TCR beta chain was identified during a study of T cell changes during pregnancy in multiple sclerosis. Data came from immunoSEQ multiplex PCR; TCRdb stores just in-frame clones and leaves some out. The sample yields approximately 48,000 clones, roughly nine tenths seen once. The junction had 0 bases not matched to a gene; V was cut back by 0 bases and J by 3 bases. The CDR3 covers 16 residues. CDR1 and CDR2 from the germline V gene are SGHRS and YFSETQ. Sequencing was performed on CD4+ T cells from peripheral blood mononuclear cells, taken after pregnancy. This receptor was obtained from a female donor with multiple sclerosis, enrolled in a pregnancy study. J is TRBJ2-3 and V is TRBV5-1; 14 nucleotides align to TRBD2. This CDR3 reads CASSLGLAGGTDTQYF. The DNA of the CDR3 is TGCGCCAGCAGCTTGGGACTAGCGGGAGGGACAGATACGCAGTATTTT.